These 8 T cell receptor beta chains came from one sample sequenced in a study of OX40 agonist ivuxolimab in advanced cancers. TCRdb's table, derived via immunoSEQ multiplex PCR, lists solely in-frame clones and lacks some. The profile shows approximately 64,000 clones, 88% of them singletons. This sample comprised CD4+ or CD8+ T cells sorted from blood, obtained in a trial of the OX40 agonist ivuxolimab. The receptors were gathered from an adult with an advanced solid tumor such as melanoma, head and neck, liver or kidney cancer.

This rearrangement joins TRBV19 to TRBJ2-2, with D uncertain. The CDR3 runs to 14 residues. The V end lost 3 bases, the J end lost 4 bases, and 9 bases lay between the germline ends. The V gene's germline CDR1 is LNHDA and CDR2 SQIVND (reference sequence). The CDR3 sequence: CASSITWVTGELFF. In DNA form, the CDR3 reads TGTGCCAGTAGTATCACCTGGGTCACCGGGGAGCTGTTTTTT.

The V and J genes are TRBV7-2 and TRBJ2-7; possibly TRBD1 for D (5 bases). V dropped 4 bases and J dropped 4 bases, with 11 bases sitting between them. The germline gives CDR1 SGHTA, CDR2 FQGNSA. The CDR3 has 13 amino acids. Here the CDR3 DNA reads TGTGCCAGCAGCTACTCCTACAGGTACGAGCAGTACTTC. It encodes CASSYSYRYEQYF.

J is TRBJ2-1 and V is TRBV5-1; 7 bases agree with TRBD2. Trimming removed 6 bases from V and 5 bases from J; junction bases left unmatched: 8. The V gene's germline CDR1 is SGHRS and CDR2 YFSETQ. The CDR3 covers 14 residues. The CDR3 protein is CASTEAGRNNEQFF. The CDR3 nucleotides are TGCGCCAGCACTGAAGCGGGAAGGAACAATGAGCAGTTCTTC.

This chain joins TRBV6-5 and TRBJ2-3, with TRBD2 as a possible D gene (6 bases). V was shortened by 0 bases and J by 8 bases, with 15 bases between the two germline ends. Per germline, CDR1 MNHEY and CDR2 SVGAGI. This CDR3 has 15 residues. The CDR3 nucleotides are TGTGCCAGCAGTTACTCGGGGGACTCCCCGAGTACGCAGTATTTT. Translating it yields CASSYSGDSPSTQYF.

The chain links TRBV7-8 to TRBJ1-5; D is ambiguous. CDR3 length: 16 amino acids. Trimming stripped 5 bases from V and 1 base from J, with 15 bases between. Per the germline V gene, CDR1 is SGHVS and CDR2 is FQNEAQ. CDR3 region: CASSERRTESNQPQHF. The CDR3 DNA reads TGTGCCAGCAGCGAGCGTAGGACGGAAAGCAATCAGCCCCAGCATTTT.

On this clone: Other DNA sequences in the same sample also yield this CDR3. The rearrangement links TRBV25-1 to TRBJ2-2; D not certain. The CDR3 consists of 13 residues. Germline loops: CDR1 MGHDK, CDR2 SYGVNS. V dropped 4 bases and J dropped 1 base, with 4 bases sitting between them. The CDR3: CASSAGNTGELFF. Written as DNA, the CDR3 is TGTGCCAGCAGTGCGGGGAACACCGGGGAGCTGTTTTTT.

J is TRBJ1-4 and V is TRBV11-2, with 7 bases fitting TRBD1. The CDR3 has 16 amino acids. Germline V gene data show CDR1 as SGHAT and CDR2 as FQNNGV. Unmatched junction bases numbered 14, after V lost 5 bases and J lost 8 bases. For the CDR3, the DNA is TGTGCCAGCAGCGATCTCTCCGGGACAGCTGACGAAAAACTGTTTTTT. Translation gives CASSDLSGTADEKLFF.

The chain is built from TRBV6-1 and TRBJ2-3; TRBD2 aligns across 12 bases. The CDR3 loop spans 14 amino acids. The germline V gene has CDR1 MNHNS and CDR2 SASEGT. With 6 bases clipped from V and 9 bases from J, the junction kept 7 bases outside the gene matches. In DNA, the CDR3 is TGTGCCAGCAGGGAGACTAGCGGGAGTTTAACGCAGTATTTT. This encodes CASRETSGSLTQYF.